The clone carrying this T cell receptor (beta chain) was seen a handful of times. Its antigen is as yet unknown. It was with a sample-barcoded 5' primer and a J-beta primer mix that a second PCR of roughly 6 to 12 cycles was run. TCRdb reprocessed the 5' RACE reads via MiXCR and lists one record per CDR3 protein. The sample lists 1.5 million to 2 million distinct CDR3 sequences, roughly 27% seen once, with roughly 8.2% in the top ten. Germline CDR1 is MNHNS and CDR2 is SASEGT. The V end was cut by 4 bases, the J end by 7 bases, with 17 bases between. This CDR3 has 15 residues. This sample is part of a study of blood T cells in healthy people across ages. Whole-study findings and limits: Among long-lived donors, naive CD4+ cells were more numerous and diversity higher than in aged donors.

The donors, healthy Caucasians from Russia, were aged roughly 6 to 90. Investigators took around 11 milliliters of peripheral blood from every donor. The clonotype originates from a young woman in good health. The sequencing sample was made of blood. The chain has TRBV6-1 and TRBJ1-5; D may be TRBD1 (5 bases). In nucleotides, the CDR3 is TGTGCCAGCAGTGTTGGGACCACCCCATGGCAGCCCCAGCATTTT. This codes for CASSVGTTPWQPQHF.